These 15 T cell receptor beta chains were all obtained from the same sample, sequenced in a study of regulatory T cells in long-lasting Graves disease. Stated time point: persistent/refractory GD, antithyroid drugs over 5 years with positive TRAb. Preparation of the TCR library used RNA extracted from PBMCs. HTBI primers from iRepertoire and Arm-PCR of CDR3 regions yielded the TCR beta libraries. TCRdb reprocessed the multiplex PCR reads with MiXCR, giving one entry per CDR3 protein. The sample records 420,000 or so distinct CDR3 sequences, about 25% being singletons. The sequences come from peripheral blood mononuclear cells (PBMCs), collected when the disease was refractory, from a patient treated with antithyroid drugs. These receptors were taken from a female donor with Graves disease.

This clonotype was seen more than once but under ten times. The chain joins TRBV20-1 to TRBJ2-5; TRBD2 matches 10 bases. Germline assignment: CDR1 DFQATT and CDR2 SNEGSKA (reference sequence). The CDR3 runs to 16 residues. After removal of 2 bases from V and 2 bases from J, the junction contained 8 bases not matched to a gene. The CDR3 DNA reads TGCAGTGCTAGATCCTACGTAGCGGGAGGTCAAGAGACCCAGTACTTC. Translated: CSARSYVAGGQETQYF.

This clonotype was found many times. The chain couples TRBV27 to TRBJ2-5; no definite D call. The CDR3 sequence is 14 residues long. Germline V CDR1 and CDR2: MNHEY, SMNVEV (reference sequence). With 6 bases removed from V and 2 bases from J, the gap between germline ends came to 13 bases. CDR3 sequence (DNA): TGTGCCAGCAGCCCGATAAATCGACAAGAGACCCAGTACTTC. Translated, it gives CASSPINRQETQYF.

The chain links TRBV19 to TRBJ2-2, with TRBD1 as a possible D gene (6 bases). Germline CDR1 and CDR2: LNHDA and SQIVND (reference sequence). V lost 7 bases to trimming and J lost 3 bases, with 15 bases between them. The CDR3 runs to 15 residues. The CDR3 region has the DNA TGTGCCAGTACCCCTCCCGGACAGTACACCGGGGAGCTGTTTTTT. It codes for CASTPPGQYTGELFF.

This clonotype was observed a handful of times. This chain uses TRBV12-3 or TRBV12-4 with TRBJ1-1, with no clear D. CDR3 length: 15 residues. With 7 bases removed from V and 4 bases from J, the gap between germline ends came to 19 bases. CDR3 DNA: TGTGCCAGCAAACCCCACCCCCTTGATGCCACTGAAGCTTTCTTT. This translates into CASKPHPLDATEAFF.

A few counts support this clonotype. DNA of the CDR3: TGCAGCGTAAAGGCTAACACCGGGGAGCTGTTTTTT. Translating gives CSVKANTGELFF. The chain couples TRBV29-1 to TRBJ2-2; D uncertain. This CDR3 has 12 residues. Trimming shortened V by 6 bases and J by 2 bases, and 7 bases separated the two germline ends. Germline V gives CDR1 SQVTM, CDR2 ANQGSEA.

Many counts were recorded for this clonotype. The chain carries TRBV20-1 and TRBJ2-5; 9 nucleotides line up with TRBD1. The J segment lost 4 bases and the V segment lost 5 bases, leaving 8 bases of the junction unmatched. Germline V CDR1 and CDR2: DFQATT, SNEGSKA (reference sequence). The CDR3 contains 14 residues. CDR3 bases: TGCAGTGCTGGGGACAGGGAGGGCCCAGAGACCCAGTACTTC. It translates to CSAGDREGPETQYF.

This clonotype has ten or more counts. This chain connects TRBV2 to TRBJ2-7; possibly TRBD2 for D (5 bases). Germline CDR1 is SNHLY and CDR2 is FYNNEI. V was clipped by 1 base and J by 1 base, with 11 bases between them. CDR3 length equals 15 residues. The CDR3 protein is CASSEGGTGSYEQYF. Written as DNA, the CDR3 is TGTGCCAGCAGTGAAGGGGGAACGGGATCCTACGAGCAGTACTTC.

The chain is built from TRBV7-2 and TRBJ2-2; D ambiguous. Per the germline V gene, CDR1 is SGHTA and CDR2 is FQGNSA. V shed 3 bases and J shed 3 bases, with 2 bases lying between them. This CDR3 has 12 residues. The CDR3 coding sequence is TGTGCCAGCAGCTTTGACACCGGGGAGCTGTTTTTT. It codes for CASSFDTGELFF.

The chain recombines TRBV7-2 with TRBJ2-7; possibly TRBD1 or TRBD2 for D (5 bases each). V was cut by 6 bases and J by 7 bases, with 22 bases left in between. Germline values: CDR1 SGHTA, CDR2 FQGNSA. The CDR3 spans 15 residues. In nucleotides, the CDR3 is TGTGCCAGCAGTTCCAGTACTTGGGTTGGGGGAGAGCAGTACTTC. Translated, it gives CASSSSTWVGGEQYF. The full variable domain, its missing parts supplied by reference TRBV7-2 and TRBJ2-7, is GAGVSQSPSNKVTEKGKDVELRCDPISGHTALYWYRQSLGQGLEFLIYFQGNSAPDKSGLPSDRFSAERTGGSVSTLTIQRTQQEDSAVYLCASSSSTWVGGEQYFGPGTRLTVT.

This clonotype was counted only a few times. One junction end disagrees with the germline gene, perhaps due to a read error. The CDR3 nucleotides read TGCACCAGCAGCCGGAGGGGTGGACAGGGAGGCTACACCTTC. Amino acid sequence: CTSSRRGGQGGYTF. The chain joins TRBV4-3 to TRBJ1-2; 8 bases fit TRBD1. The germline CDR1 and CDR2 sequences are LGHNA and YSLEER. This CDR3 has 14 residues.

In the case of this clonotype: This likely stems from a read error, as it lies one base from a far larger clone. V and J are TRBV6-4 and TRBJ1-1, with D possibly matching TRBD1 (6 bases). This CDR3 spans 14 amino acids. Germline V lookup: CDR1 MRHNA, CDR2 SNTAGT. V was pared by 2 bases and J by 6 bases, with 13 bases between. The CDR3 sequence is CASSDRGEVAEAFF. CDR3 DNA sequence: TGTGCCAGCAGTGACAGGGGGGAAGTCGCTGAAGCTTTCTTT.

This clonotype has only a few counts. The CDR3 sequence: CASSPGTFEEQYF. The CDR3 region has the DNA TGTGCCAGCAGTCCCGGGACGTTCGAGGAGCAGTACTTC. This chain connects TRBV6-1 to TRBJ2-7; the D call may be TRBD1 or TRBD2 (5 bases each). Germline V gene sequence: CDR1 MNHNS, CDR2 SASEGT. V was clipped by 5 bases and J by 7 bases, with 15 bases between them. This CDR3 is 13 amino acids long.

As regards this clonotype: It may be a read error: a sequence one base away is much more abundant. The V and J genes are TRBV28 and TRBJ1-1, with TRBD1 matching 8 bases. Trimming took 7 bases from V and 3 from J; bases not matched to a gene: 7. Germline CDR1 reads MDHEN; CDR2 reads SYDVKM. The CDR3 contains 14 residues. The CDR3 nucleotides read TGTGCCAGCAACACAGGGGGGAGGGACACTGAAGCTTTCTTT. This sequence encodes CASNTGGRDTEAFF.

This clonotype was seen only once. The chain recombines TRBV20-1 with TRBJ2-7, with 11 positions matching TRBD1. The V gene's germline CDR1 is DFQATT and CDR2 SNEGSKA (reference sequence). The CDR3 has 14 amino acids. V was pared by 0 bases and J by 4 bases, with 2 bases of the junction left unmatched. The CDR3 loop reads CSAREDRGLYEQYF. In nucleotides, the CDR3 is TGCAGTGCTAGAGAGGACAGGGGGCTTTACGAGCAGTACTTC.

This clonotype was detected only a few times. The chain recombines TRBV2 with TRBJ2-6; D is possibly TRBD1 (5 bases). Germline assignment: CDR1 SNHLY and CDR2 FYNNEI. V lost 4 bases to trimming and J lost 3 bases, with 16 bases between them. The CDR3 is 17 residues long. DNA of the CDR3: TGTGCCAGCAGTGCGACAGTTCTAGGGTTTGGGGCCAACGTCCTGACTTTC. Translation: CASSATVLGFGANVLTF.